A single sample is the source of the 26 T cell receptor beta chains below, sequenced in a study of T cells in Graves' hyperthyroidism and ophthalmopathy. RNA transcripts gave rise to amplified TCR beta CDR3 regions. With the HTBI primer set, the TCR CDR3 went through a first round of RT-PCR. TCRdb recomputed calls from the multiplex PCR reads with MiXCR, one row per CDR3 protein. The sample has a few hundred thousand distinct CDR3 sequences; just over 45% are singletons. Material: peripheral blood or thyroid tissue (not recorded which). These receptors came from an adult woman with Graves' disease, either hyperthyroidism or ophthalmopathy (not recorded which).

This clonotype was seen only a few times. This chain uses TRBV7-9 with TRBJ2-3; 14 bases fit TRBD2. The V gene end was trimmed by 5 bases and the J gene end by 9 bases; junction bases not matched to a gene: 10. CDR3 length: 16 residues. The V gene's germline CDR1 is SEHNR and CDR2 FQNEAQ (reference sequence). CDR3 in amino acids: CASSTVGLAGDSTQYF. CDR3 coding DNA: TGTGCCAGCAGCACAGTGGGACTAGCGGGAGACAGCACGCAGTATTTT.

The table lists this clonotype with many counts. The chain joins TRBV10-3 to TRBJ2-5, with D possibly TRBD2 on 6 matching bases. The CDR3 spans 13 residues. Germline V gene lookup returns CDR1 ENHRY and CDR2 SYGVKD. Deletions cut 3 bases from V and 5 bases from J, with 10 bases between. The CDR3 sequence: CAISDLARETQYF. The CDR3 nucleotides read TGTGCCATCAGTGATCTAGCGAGGGAGACCCAGTACTTC.

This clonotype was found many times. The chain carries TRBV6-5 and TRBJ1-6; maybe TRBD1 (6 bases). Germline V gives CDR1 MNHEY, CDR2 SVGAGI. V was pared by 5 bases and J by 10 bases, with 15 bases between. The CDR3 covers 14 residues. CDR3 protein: CASSEGGVESPLHF. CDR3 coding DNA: TGTGCCAGCAGTGAAGGGGGGGTAGAATCACCCCTCCACTTT.

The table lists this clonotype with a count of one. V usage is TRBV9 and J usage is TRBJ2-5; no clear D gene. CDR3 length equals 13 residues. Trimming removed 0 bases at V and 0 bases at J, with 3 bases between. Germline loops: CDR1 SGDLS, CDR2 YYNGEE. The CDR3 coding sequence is TGTGCCAGCAGCGTAGGAGACCAAGAGACCCAGTACTTC. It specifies CASSVGDQETQYF.

The CDR3 loop is CASSLFRGSTGELFF. The CDR3 bases are TGTGCCAGCAGTTTATTTCGGGGTTCCACCGGGGAGCTGTTTTTT. The genes are TRBV28 and TRBJ2-2; D is possibly TRBD2 (5 bases). This CDR3 comprises 15 residues. V lost 1 base, J lost 4 bases, and 10 bases lay in between. Looked up from germline, CDR1 is MDHEN and CDR2 is SYDVKM.

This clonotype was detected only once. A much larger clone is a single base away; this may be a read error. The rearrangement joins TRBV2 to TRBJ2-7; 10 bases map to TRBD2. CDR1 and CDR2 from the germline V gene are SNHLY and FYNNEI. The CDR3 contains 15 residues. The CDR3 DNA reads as TGTGTCAGCAAGCGTACTAGCGGGATTGACTACGAGCAGTACTTC. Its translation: CVSKRTSGIDYEQYF.

The chain's CDR3 is CASSPNGGTEAFF. In DNA, the CDR3 is TGTGCCAGCTCACCTAATGGGGGGACTGAAGCTTTCTTT. V is TRBV18 and J is TRBJ1-1, with D possibly TRBD1 on 5 matching bases. Germline CDR1 and CDR2: KGHSH and LQKENI. V lost 3 bases to trimming and J lost 5 bases, with 10 bases between them. This CDR3 is built from 13 residues.

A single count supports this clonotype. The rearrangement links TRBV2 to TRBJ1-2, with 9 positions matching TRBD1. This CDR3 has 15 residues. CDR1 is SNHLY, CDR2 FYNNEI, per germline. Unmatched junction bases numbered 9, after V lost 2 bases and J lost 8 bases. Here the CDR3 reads CASSEPPGQGSGYTF. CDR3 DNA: TGTGCCAGCAGTGAACCCCCGGGACAGGGAAGCGGCTACACCTTC. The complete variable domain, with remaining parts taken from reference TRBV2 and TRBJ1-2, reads EPEVTQTPSHQVTQMGQEVILRCVPISNHLYFYWYRQILGQKVEFLVSFYNNEISEKSEIFDDQFSVERPDGSNFTLKIRSTKLEDSAMYFCASSEPPGQGSGYTFGSGTRLTVV.

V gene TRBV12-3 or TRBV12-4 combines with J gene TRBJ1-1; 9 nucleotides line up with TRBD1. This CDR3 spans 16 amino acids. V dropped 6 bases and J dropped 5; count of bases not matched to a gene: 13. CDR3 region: CASSLAGQGRRTEAFF. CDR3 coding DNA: TGTGCCAGCAGCTTGGCGGGACAGGGACGGCGGACTGAAGCTTTCTTT.

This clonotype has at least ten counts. CDR3 DNA sequence: TGTGCCAGCAGCTTAGGATGGGCGGGGCGGCGGTCCGGGGAGCTGTTTTTT. Translation gives CASSLGWAGRRSGELFF. The rearrangement links TRBV13 to TRBJ2-2; the D gene is possibly TRBD2 (6 bases). The CDR3 contains 17 residues. Trimming stripped 0 bases from V and 6 bases from J, with 17 bases between. The V gene's germline CDR1 is PRHDT and CDR2 FYEKMQ (reference sequence).

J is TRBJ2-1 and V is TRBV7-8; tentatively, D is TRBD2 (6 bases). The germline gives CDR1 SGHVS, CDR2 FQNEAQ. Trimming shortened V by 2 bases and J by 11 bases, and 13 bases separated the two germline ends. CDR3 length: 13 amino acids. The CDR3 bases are TGTGCCAGCAGCTTAAGGTCCGGGAGCAAGCAGTTCTTC. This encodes CASSLRSGSKQFF. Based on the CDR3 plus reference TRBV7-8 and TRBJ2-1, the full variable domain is GAGVSQSPRYKVAKRGQDVALRCDPISGHVSLFWYQQALGQGPEFLTYFQNEAQLDKSGLPSDRFFAERPEGSVSTLKIQRTQQEDSAVYLCASSLRSGSKQFFGPGTRLTVL.

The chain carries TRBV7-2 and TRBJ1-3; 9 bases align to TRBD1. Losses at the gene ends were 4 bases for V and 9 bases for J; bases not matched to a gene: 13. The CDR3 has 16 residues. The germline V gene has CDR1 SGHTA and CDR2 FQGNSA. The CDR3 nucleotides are TGTGCCAGCAGCTCGAACCCCGGGACAGGGTCCGTCACCATATATTTT. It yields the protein CASSSNPGTGSVTIYF.

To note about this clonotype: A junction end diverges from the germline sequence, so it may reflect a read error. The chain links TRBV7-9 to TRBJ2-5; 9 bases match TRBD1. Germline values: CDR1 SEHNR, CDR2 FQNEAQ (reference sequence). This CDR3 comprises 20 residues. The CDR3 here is CASSPDRGGLEWQDQETQYF. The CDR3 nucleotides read TGTGCTAGCAGCCCGGACAGGGGAGGTTTAGAGTGGCAAGACCAAGAGACCCAGTACTTC.

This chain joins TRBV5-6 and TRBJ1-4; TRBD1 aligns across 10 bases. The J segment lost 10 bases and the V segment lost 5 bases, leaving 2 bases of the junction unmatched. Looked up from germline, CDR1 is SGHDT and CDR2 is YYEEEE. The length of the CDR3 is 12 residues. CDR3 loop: CASSRDRGKLFF. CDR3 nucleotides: TGTGCCAGCAGTCGGGACAGGGGAAAACTGTTTTTT.

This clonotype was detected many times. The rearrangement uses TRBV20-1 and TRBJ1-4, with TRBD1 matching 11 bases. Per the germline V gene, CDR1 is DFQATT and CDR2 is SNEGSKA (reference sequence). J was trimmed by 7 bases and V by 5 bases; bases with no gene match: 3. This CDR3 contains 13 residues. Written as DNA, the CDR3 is TGCAGTGCTTGGACAGGGGGCTTTGAAAAACTGTTTTTT. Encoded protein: CSAWTGGFEKLFF.

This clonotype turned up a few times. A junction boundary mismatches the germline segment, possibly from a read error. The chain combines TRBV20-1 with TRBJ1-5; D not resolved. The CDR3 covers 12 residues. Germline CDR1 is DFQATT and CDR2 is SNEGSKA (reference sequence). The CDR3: CSARGSKQPQHF. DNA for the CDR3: TGCAGTGCTAGGGGCAGCAAGCAGCCCCAGCATTTT.

The CDR3 nucleotides are TGTGCCAGCAGTCCTTCCGGGACGGAGAAGAGATACGAGCAGTACTTC. Translated: CASSPSGTEKRYEQYF. The rearrangement uses TRBV6-1 and TRBJ2-7; D could derive from TRBD1 or TRBD2 (5 bases each). Germline lookup yields CDR1 MNHNS and CDR2 SASEGT. Trimming left V 5 bases short and J 4 bases short, with 21 bases between. The CDR3 extends over 16 amino acids.

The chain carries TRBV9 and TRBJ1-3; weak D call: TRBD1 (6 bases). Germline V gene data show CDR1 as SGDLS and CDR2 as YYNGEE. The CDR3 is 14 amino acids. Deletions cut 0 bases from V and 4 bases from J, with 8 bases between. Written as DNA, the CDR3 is TGTGCCAGCAGCGTAGAAGGGGGGGGAAACACCATATATTTT. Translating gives CASSVEGGGNTIYF. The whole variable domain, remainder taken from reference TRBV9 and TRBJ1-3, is DSGVTQTPKHLITATGQRVTLRCSPRSGDLSVYWYQQSLDQGLQFLIQYYNGEERAKGNILERFSAQQFPDLHSELNLSSLELGDSALYFCASSVEGGGNTIYFGEGSWLTVV.

The chain's CDR3 is CASSLNPARGCNQPQHF. In DNA, the CDR3 is TGTGCCAGCAGCTTAAACCCGGCCAGGGGGTGCAATCAGCCCCAGCATTTT. This chain links TRBV7-3 with TRBJ1-5, with 7 bases that match TRBD1. The junction had 8 bases not matched to a gene; V was cut back by 1 base and J by 2 bases. The V gene's germline CDR1 is SGHTA and CDR2 FQGTGA. The CDR3 loop spans 17 amino acids. Full variable domain (remainder filled in from reference TRBV7-3 and TRBJ1-5): GAGVSQTPSNKVTEKGKYVELRCDPISGHTALYWYRQSLGQGPEFLIYFQGTGAADDSGLPNDRFFAVRPEGSVSTLKIQRTERGDSAVYLCASSLNPARGCNQPQHFGDGTRLSIL.

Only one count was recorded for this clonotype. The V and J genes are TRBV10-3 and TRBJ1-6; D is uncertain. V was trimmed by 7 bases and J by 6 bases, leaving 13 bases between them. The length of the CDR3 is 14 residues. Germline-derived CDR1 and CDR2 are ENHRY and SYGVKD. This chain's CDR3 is CAIKGPPFNSPLHF. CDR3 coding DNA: TGTGCCATCAAAGGACCTCCCTTTAATTCACCCCTCCACTTT.

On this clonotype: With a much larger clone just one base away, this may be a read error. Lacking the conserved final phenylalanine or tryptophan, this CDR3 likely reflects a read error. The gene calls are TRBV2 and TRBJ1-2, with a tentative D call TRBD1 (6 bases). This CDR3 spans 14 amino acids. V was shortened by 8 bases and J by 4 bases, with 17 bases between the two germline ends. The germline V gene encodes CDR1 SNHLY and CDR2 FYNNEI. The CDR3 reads CASSGETGSYGYTL. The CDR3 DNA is TGTGCCAGCTCCGGGGAGACAGGAAGCTATGGCTACACCCTC.

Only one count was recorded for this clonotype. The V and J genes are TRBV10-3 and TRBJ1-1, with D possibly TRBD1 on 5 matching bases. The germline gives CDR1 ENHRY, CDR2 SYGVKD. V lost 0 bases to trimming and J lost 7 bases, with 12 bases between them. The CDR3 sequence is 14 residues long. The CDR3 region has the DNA TGTGCCATCAGTGAGTCGTTTGGGGGGAATGAAGCTTTCTTT. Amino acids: CAISESFGGNEAFF.

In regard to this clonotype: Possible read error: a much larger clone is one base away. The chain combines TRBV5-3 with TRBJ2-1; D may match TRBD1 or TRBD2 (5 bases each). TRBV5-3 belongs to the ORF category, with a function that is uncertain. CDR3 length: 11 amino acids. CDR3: CASQEGNGQFF. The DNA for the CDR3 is TGTGCCAGCCAAGAGGGGAATGGGCAGTTCTTC.

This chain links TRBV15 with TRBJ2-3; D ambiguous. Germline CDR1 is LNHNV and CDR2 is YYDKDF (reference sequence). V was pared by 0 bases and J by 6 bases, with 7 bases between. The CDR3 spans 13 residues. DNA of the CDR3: TGTGCCACCAGCAGAGAACCGACCGATACGCAGTATTTT. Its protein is CATSREPTDTQYF.

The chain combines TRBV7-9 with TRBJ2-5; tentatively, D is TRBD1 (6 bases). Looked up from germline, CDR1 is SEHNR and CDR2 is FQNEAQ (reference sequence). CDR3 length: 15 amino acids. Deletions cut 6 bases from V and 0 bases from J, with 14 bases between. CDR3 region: CASSPDRSNQETQYF. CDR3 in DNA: TGTGCCAGCAGTCCTGACAGGAGCAACCAAGAGACCCAGTACTTC. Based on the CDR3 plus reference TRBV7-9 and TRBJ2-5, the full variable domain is DTGVSQNPRHKITKRGQNVTFRCDPISEHNRLYWYRQTLGQGPEFLTYFQNEAQLEKSRLLSDRFSAERPKGSFSTLEIQRTEQGDSAMYLCASSPDRSNQETQYFGPGTRLLVL.

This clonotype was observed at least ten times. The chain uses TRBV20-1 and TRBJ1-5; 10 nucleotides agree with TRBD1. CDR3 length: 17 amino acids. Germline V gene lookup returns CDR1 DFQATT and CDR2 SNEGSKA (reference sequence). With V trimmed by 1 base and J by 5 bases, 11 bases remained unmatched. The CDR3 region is CSARGITDRGMDQPQHF. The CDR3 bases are TGCAGTGCTAGAGGGATAACGGACAGGGGGATGGATCAGCCCCAGCATTTT.